Below are 11 T cell receptor beta chains sequenced from a single sample in a study of shared clonotypes between healthy human individuals. The assay was immunoSEQ multiplex PCR, and TCRdb's table has in-frame clones only and misses some. Among roughly 2 million clones, 85% to 95% were seen once, and the ten largest hold 1.1%. The naive CD8 population came from CD45RO-negative cells selected for CCR7, without terminally differentiated effector memory CD45RA+ cells. The sample taken for sequencing was naive CD8+ T cells sorted from blood. These receptors all stem from a man aged 18-30 years in good health.

The chain employs TRBV4-3 and TRBJ1-4, with D uncertain. The CDR3 is 15 amino acids. Germline V lookup: CDR1 LGHNA, CDR2 YSLEER. V dropped 0 bases and J dropped 8 bases, with 13 bases sitting between them. In DNA, the CDR3 is TGCGCCAGCAGCCAAGATCAGGAGGGCGAGGAAAAACTGTTTTTT. Protein product: CASSQDQEGEEKLFF.

This rearrangement joins TRBV30 to TRBJ1-6; no clear D. Looked up from germline, CDR1 is GTSNPN and CDR2 is SVGIG (reference sequence). V lost 0 bases, J lost 12 bases, and 18 bases lay in between. This CDR3 has 15 residues. CDR3: CAWSVHIGGWEPLHF. In nucleotides, the CDR3 is TGTGCCTGGAGTGTACATATCGGAGGATGGGAACCCCTCCACTTT.

The V call is TRBV4-3, the J call TRBJ2-1; D call uncertain. V lost 1 base, J lost 0 bases, and 7 bases lay in between. The CDR3 covers 15 residues. Germline V gene lookup returns CDR1 LGHNA and CDR2 YSLEER. The CDR3 region has the DNA TGCGCCAGCAGCCAAGCGTGGAACTCCTACAATGAGCAGTTCTTC. It translates to CASSQAWNSYNEQFF.

This clone was picked up many times. Within the sample, other DNA sequences also encode this same CDR3. V usage is TRBV29-1 and J usage is TRBJ1-6; weak D call: TRBD1 (5 bases). CDR3 length: 14 residues. The V and J ends lost 5 bases and 7 bases respectively, with 15 bases between them. The V gene's germline CDR1 is SQVTM and CDR2 ANQGSEA. CDR3 sequence (DNA): TGCAGCGTTCAACCGGGGGGGACCAATTCACCCCTCCACTTT. This sequence encodes CSVQPGGTNSPLHF.

The V and J genes are TRBV5-1 and TRBJ1-1; TRBD1 matches at 10 bases. With V trimmed by 4 bases and J by 5 bases, 11 bases remained unmatched. Germline-derived CDR1 and CDR2 are SGHRS and YFSETQ. This CDR3 is built from 16 residues. In DNA, the CDR3 is TGCGCCAGCAGCGTAGATTCGACAGGGGGCAGTACTGAAGCTTTCTTT. As protein: CASSVDSTGGSTEAFF.

The chain carries TRBV10-3 and TRBJ2-1; the match to TRBD2 covers 10 bases. The length of the CDR3 is 16 residues. CDR1 ENHRY and CDR2 SYGVKD come from the germline V gene. The V gene end was trimmed by 5 bases and the J gene end by 0 bases; junction bases not matched to a gene: 4. The CDR3 region is CAISPAGGFSYNEQFF. As DNA, the CDR3 is TGTGCCATCAGTCCAGCGGGAGGGTTCTCCTACAATGAGCAGTTCTTC.

This chain joins TRBV7-2 and TRBJ2-7, with 7 positions matching TRBD1. The CDR3 has 15 residues. J was trimmed by 0 bases and V by 2 bases; bases with no gene match: 4. Germline CDR1 and CDR2: SGHTA and FQGNSA. CDR3 residues: CASSLSRDSSYEQYF. The CDR3 region has the DNA TGTGCCAGCAGCTTATCAAGGGACAGCTCCTACGAGCAGTACTTC.

Concerning this clone: Other nucleotide sequences in the sample specify the same CDR3. The chain recombines TRBV28 with TRBJ1-6; D uncertain. CDR3 length: 11 residues. Germline values: CDR1 MDHEN, CDR2 SYDVKM. Trimming removed 3 bases from V and 6 bases from J, with 0 bases in between. The CDR3 reads CASSFNSPLHF. In nucleotides, the CDR3 is TGTGCCAGCAGTTTTAATTCACCCCTCCACTTT.

The J gene is TRBJ2-3, the V gene TRBV6-5; 8 bases are a match to TRBD2. Germline CDR1 MNHEY, CDR2 SVGAGI. With 2 bases clipped from V and 6 bases from J, the junction kept 4 bases outside the gene matches. The CDR3 sequence is 14 residues long. The CDR3 DNA follows: TGTGCCAGCAGTTACGCGGGGGGCGCGGATACGCAGTATTTT. It encodes CASSYAGGADTQYF.

The rearrangement uses TRBV5-3 and TRBJ2-1, with D maybe TRBD1 (6 bases). TRBV5-3 is designated an ORF whose function remains uncertain. The V gene lost 5 bases and the J gene lost 8 bases, with 17 bases spanning the gap. The CDR3 is 14 residues long. The DNA of the CDR3 is TGTGCCAGAAGAAACGAGGACAGACGGGATGAGCAGTTCTTC. Translated, it gives CARRNEDRRDEQFF.

The CDR3 is CASSHPQGIGEKLFF. CDR3 nucleotides: TGTGCCAGCAGCCACCCACAGGGGATCGGGGAAAAACTGTTTTTT. The chain uses TRBV7-9 and TRBJ1-4; the match to TRBD1 covers 7 bases. V was pared by 5 bases and J by 8 bases, with 11 bases of the junction left unmatched. Germline V gene data show CDR1 as SEHNR and CDR2 as FQNEAQ (reference sequence). This CDR3 contains 15 residues.